This TCR beta chain is drawn from a study of blood T cell repertoires in COVID-19. This CDR3 is built from 15 residues. V was shortened by 6 bases and J by 7 bases, with 18 bases between the two germline ends. Germline CDR1 is LNHDA and CDR2 is SQIVND (reference sequence). Generated by immunoSEQ multiplex PCR, the TCRdb table keeps only in-frame clones and is missing some. The sample gives fewer than 250,000 clones, 65% to 85% of which show up once; roughly 5.5% is in the top ten. The sequence came from a human donor in a cohort sampled during active COVID-19. The chain combines TRBV19 with TRBJ1-4, with D possibly matching TRBD1 (6 bases). Input material: peripheral blood. CDR3 sequence (DNA): TGTGCCAGTAGGCCTCCGGGGGGGCGCGGTGAAAAACTGTTTTTT. The encoded protein is CASRPPGGRGEKLFF.